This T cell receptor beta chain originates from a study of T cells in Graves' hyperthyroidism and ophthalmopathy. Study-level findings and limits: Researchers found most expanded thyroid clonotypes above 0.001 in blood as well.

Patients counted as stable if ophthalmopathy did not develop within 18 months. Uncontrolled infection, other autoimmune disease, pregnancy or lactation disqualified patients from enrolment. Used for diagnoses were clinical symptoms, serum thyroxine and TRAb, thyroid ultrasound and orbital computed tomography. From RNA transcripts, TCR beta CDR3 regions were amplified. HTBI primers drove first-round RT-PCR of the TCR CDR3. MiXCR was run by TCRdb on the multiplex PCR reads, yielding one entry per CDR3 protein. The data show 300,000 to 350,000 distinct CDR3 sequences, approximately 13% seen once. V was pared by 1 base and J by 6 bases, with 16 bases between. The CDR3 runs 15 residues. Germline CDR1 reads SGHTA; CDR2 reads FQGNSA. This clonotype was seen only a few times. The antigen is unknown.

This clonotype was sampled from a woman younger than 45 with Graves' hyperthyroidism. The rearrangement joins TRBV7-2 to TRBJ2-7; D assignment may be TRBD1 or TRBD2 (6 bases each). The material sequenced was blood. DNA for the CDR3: TGTGCCAGCAGCTTAGTGGCCCAAGGGGGACTCGAGCAGTACTTC. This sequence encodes CASSLVAQGGLEQYF.